These T cell receptor beta chains were read from a single sample in a study of blood T cells in healthy people across ages. TCRdb re-called the 5' RACE reads through MiXCR, storing one row per CDR3 protein. The repertoire consists of fewer than 950,000 distinct CDR3 sequences, with about 48% occurring once and the leading ten covering around 40%. Sequenced sample: blood. Every receptor here comes from a man older than 75 in good health. CDR3s include the opening cysteine and the closing phenylalanine or tryptophan. The D gene is left open where the match is weak. Expanded clones get a size class; other rows say once, few or many, or leave the size out.

d_call: TRBD2
j_call: TRBJ2-1
clone_size: NA
v_call: TRBV12-3/TRBV12-4
cdr3_aa: CASSLAGGAGSGNSEQFF
cdr3_nt: TGTGCCAGCAGTTTAGCTGGTGGAGCGGGATCCGGCAATAGTGAGCAGTTCTTC

d_call: NA
j_call: TRBJ2-3
clone_size: few
v_call: TRBV9
cdr3_aa: CASSARPGDTQYF
cdr3_nt: TGTGCCAGCAGCGCCCGCCCGGGAGATACGCAGTATTTT

d_call: TRBD1
j_call: TRBJ1-2
clone_size: few
v_call: TRBV10-3
cdr3_aa: CAISEIRTGGTHGYTF
cdr3_nt: TGTGCCATCAGCGAAATTAGGACAGGCGGGACCCATGGCTACACCTTC

d_call: NA
j_call: TRBJ2-7
clone_size: NA
v_call: TRBV7-2
cdr3_aa: CASSLVGDNSYEQYF
cdr3_nt: TGTGCCAGCAGCTTAGTAGGGGACAACTCCTACGAGCAGTACTTC

d_call: NA
j_call: TRBJ2-3
clone_size: NA
v_call: TRBV6-1
cdr3_aa: CASSATAHRDAYF
cdr3_nt: TGTGCCAGCAGTGCAACGGCGCACAGAGACGCGTATTTT

d_call: NA
j_call: TRBJ1-1
clone_size: few
v_call: TRBV12-3/TRBV12-4
cdr3_aa: CASSLTGGDTEAFF
cdr3_nt: TGTGCCAGCAGTTTAACGGGTGGAGACACTGAAGCTTTCTTT

d_call: NA
j_call: TRBJ1-2
clone_size: NA
v_call: TRBV27
cdr3_aa: CASSLIPASGYGYTF
cdr3_nt: TGTGCCAGCAGTTTAATCCCGGCTTCGGGCTATGGCTACACCTTC

d_call: NA
j_call: TRBJ2-3
clone_size: NA
v_call: TRBV2
cdr3_aa: CASSAEQTDTQYF
cdr3_nt: TGTGCCAGCAGTGCTGAACAGACAGATACGCAGTATTTT

d_call: TRBD1
j_call: TRBJ1-1
clone_size: NA
v_call: TRBV28
cdr3_aa: CASSTPGQGARGAFF
cdr3_nt: TGTGCCAGCAGTACTCCGGGACAGGGGGCGCGGGGAGCTTTCTTT

d_call: NA
j_call: TRBJ2-7
clone_size: NA
v_call: TRBV12-3/TRBV12-4
cdr3_aa: CASSQGPPPYNEQYF
cdr3_nt: TGTGCCAGCAGTCAGGGCCCGCCGCCCTACAATGAGCAGTACTTC

d_call: TRBD1
j_call: TRBJ2-1
clone_size: NA
v_call: TRBV29-1
cdr3_aa: CSAATGVRETQFF
cdr3_nt: TGCAGCGCTGCGACAGGGGTGAGGGAGACCCAGTTCTTC

d_call: NA
j_call: TRBJ2-6
clone_size: many
v_call: TRBV13
cdr3_aa: CASSLTPILSGANVLTF
cdr3_nt: TGTGCCAGCAGCTTAACGCCTATACTCTCTGGGGCCAACGTCCTGACTTTC

d_call: NA
j_call: TRBJ2-2
clone_size: NA
v_call: TRBV28
cdr3_aa: CASSFERRGELFF
cdr3_nt: TGTGCCAGCAGTTTCGAGCGGAGGGGGGAGCTGTTTTTT

d_call: TRBD1
j_call: TRBJ1-1
clone_size: few
v_call: TRBV2
cdr3_aa: CASSDFGQGQAFF
cdr3_nt: TGTGCCAGCAGTGATTTTGGACAGGGCCAAGCTTTCTTT

d_call: NA
j_call: TRBJ2-7
clone_size: many
v_call: TRBV7-9
cdr3_aa: CASSLGGGEQYF
cdr3_nt: TGTGCCAGCAGCTTAGGAGGCGGCGAGCAGTACTTC

d_call: NA
j_call: TRBJ2-2
clone_size: NA
v_call: TRBV10-3
cdr3_aa: CAISESNLGELFF
cdr3_nt: TGTGCCATCAGTGAGTCCAATTTAGGGGAGCTGTTTTTT

d_call: NA
j_call: TRBJ1-4
clone_size: NA
v_call: TRBV28
cdr3_aa: CASNSGAGGEKLFF
cdr3_nt: TGTGCCAGCAACTCAGGGGCCGGGGGTGAAAAACTGTTTTTT

d_call: NA
j_call: TRBJ1-5
clone_size: few
v_call: TRBV29-1
cdr3_aa: CSVVTDSNQPQHF
cdr3_nt: TGCAGCGTTGTTACAGATAGCAATCAGCCCCAGCATTTT

d_call: TRBD1
j_call: TRBJ2-1
clone_size: NA
v_call: TRBV6-2/TRBV6-3
cdr3_aa: CASVHRGHPLPGDEQFF
cdr3_nt: TGTGCCAGCGTCCATAGGGGGCACCCACTCCCGGGCGATGAGCAGTTCTTC

d_call: NA
j_call: TRBJ2-5
clone_size: NA
v_call: TRBV9
cdr3_aa: CASSVGFWGRGAQTQYF
cdr3_nt: TGTGCCAGCAGCGTAGGGTTCTGGGGTCGGGGTGCGCAGACCCAGTACTTC

d_call: NA
j_call: TRBJ2-7
clone_size: NA
v_call: TRBV28
cdr3_aa: CAGGGGTYYEQYF
cdr3_nt: TGTGCCGGGGGGGGCGGAACTTACTACGAGCAGTACTTC

d_call: TRBD2
j_call: TRBJ2-7
clone_size: NA
v_call: TRBV20-1
cdr3_aa: CSATGLGYSYEQYF
cdr3_nt: TGCAGTGCTACTGGACTAGGTTACTCCTACGAGCAGTACTTC

d_call: TRBD2
j_call: TRBJ2-7
clone_size: few
v_call: TRBV5-1
cdr3_aa: CASSLEVAGARDYEQYF
cdr3_nt: TGCGCCAGCAGCTTGGAGGTAGCGGGAGCGCGAGACTACGAGCAGTACTTC

d_call: NA
j_call: TRBJ1-5
clone_size: NA
v_call: TRBV20-1
cdr3_aa: CSAPTGGRVDNQPQHF
cdr3_nt: TGCAGTGCTCCTACCGGGGGCAGGGTGGACAATCAGCCCCAGCATTTT

d_call: NA
j_call: TRBJ2-1
clone_size: NA
v_call: TRBV12-3/TRBV12-4
cdr3_aa: CASISGVNEQFF
cdr3_nt: TGTGCCAGCATTTCCGGGGTCAATGAGCAGTTCTTC

d_call: NA
j_call: TRBJ1-2
clone_size: few
v_call: TRBV5-1
cdr3_aa: CASSSSGGVYGYTF
cdr3_nt: TGCGCCAGCAGCTCATCGGGGGGAGTCTATGGCTACACCTTC

d_call: NA
j_call: TRBJ2-1
clone_size: NA
v_call: TRBV10-3
cdr3_aa: CAISESSRERDNEQFF
cdr3_nt: TGTGCCATCAGTGAGTCCTCTAGGGAGCGGGACAATGAGCAGTTCTTC

d_call: NA
j_call: TRBJ1-1
clone_size: NA
v_call: TRBV18
cdr3_aa: CASSPPWGANTEAFF
cdr3_nt: TGTGCCAGCTCACCACCGTGGGGGGCGAACACTGAAGCTTTCTTT

d_call: TRBD2
j_call: TRBJ2-1
clone_size: NA
v_call: TRBV29-1
cdr3_aa: CSPTGLAGDPNEQFF
cdr3_nt: TGCAGCCCAACCGGACTAGCGGGAGATCCCAATGAGCAGTTCTTC

d_call: NA
j_call: TRBJ1-2
clone_size: NA
v_call: TRBV11-1
cdr3_aa: CASSSSGFGGYTF
cdr3_nt: TGTGCCAGCAGCTCCTCAGGGTTCGGTGGCTACACCTTC

d_call: NA
j_call: TRBJ2-3
clone_size: NA
v_call: TRBV5-1
cdr3_aa: CASSLAERTRYAYF
cdr3_nt: TGCGCCAGCAGCTTGGCCGAAAGGACCAGATACGCGTATTTT

d_call: NA
j_call: TRBJ1-6
clone_size: NA
v_call: TRBV6-6
cdr3_aa: CASNSPRSLHF
cdr3_nt: TGTGCCAGCAATAGTCCCCGCTCCCTCCACTTT

d_call: NA
j_call: TRBJ2-3
clone_size: few
v_call: TRBV7-3
cdr3_aa: CASSLNGGTDTQYF
cdr3_nt: TGTGCCAGCAGCTTAAATGGGGGCACAGATACGCAGTATTTT

d_call: TRBD1
j_call: TRBJ2-7
clone_size: few
v_call: TRBV2
cdr3_aa: CASSEGTVISYEQYF
cdr3_nt: TGTGCCAGCAGTGAGGGGACAGTAATCTCCTACGAGCAGTACTTC

d_call: NA
j_call: TRBJ2-7
clone_size: few
v_call: TRBV5-1
cdr3_aa: CASSSNPTGPYEQYF
cdr3_nt: TGCGCCAGCAGCTCCAATCCAACAGGGCCCTACGAGCAGTACTTC

d_call: TRBD1
j_call: TRBJ2-5
clone_size: NA
v_call: TRBV24-1
cdr3_aa: CTTSDLGTGEETQYF
cdr3_nt: TGTACCACCAGTGATTTGGGGACAGGGGAAGAGACCCAGTACTTC

d_call: NA
j_call: TRBJ2-5
clone_size: NA
v_call: TRBV6-5
cdr3_aa: CASSDDSGGEQYF
cdr3_nt: TGTGCCAGCAGTGATGACAGTGGCGGAGAGCAGTACTTC

d_call: TRBD1
j_call: TRBJ1-2
clone_size: NA
v_call: TRBV15
cdr3_aa: CATSNRQGAAQGYGYTF
cdr3_nt: TGTGCCACCAGCAACCGACAGGGGGCTGCCCAGGGCTATGGCTACACCTTC

d_call: NA
j_call: TRBJ2-1
clone_size: few
v_call: TRBV12-3/TRBV12-4
cdr3_aa: CASSLSGSNEQFF
cdr3_nt: TGTGCCAGCAGTTTATCTGGGTCCAATGAGCAGTTCTTC

d_call: NA
j_call: TRBJ1-3
clone_size: once
v_call: TRBV4-1
cdr3_aa: CASSPPGRNSGNTIYF
cdr3_nt: TGCGCCAGCAGCCCGCCCGGACGGAACTCTGGAAACACCATATATTTT

d_call: NA
j_call: TRBJ2-3
clone_size: NA
v_call: TRBV2
cdr3_aa: CASSDRASWGYAYF
cdr3_nt: TGTGCCAGCAGTGATAGGGCTAGCTGGGGATACGCGTATTTT

d_call: NA
j_call: TRBJ1-5
clone_size: few
v_call: TRBV18
cdr3_aa: CASSAYSNQPQHF
cdr3_nt: TGTGCCAGCTCGGCCTATAGCAATCAGCCCCAGCATTTT

d_call: NA
j_call: TRBJ2-3
clone_size: NA
v_call: TRBV5-1
cdr3_aa: CASRESGDTQYF
cdr3_nt: TGCGCCAGCAGAGAGAGCGGAGATACGCAGTATTTT

d_call: TRBD2
j_call: TRBJ2-3
clone_size: NA
v_call: TRBV7-3
cdr3_aa: CASSREAGIDTQYF
cdr3_nt: TGTGCCAGCAGCCGGGAGGCCGGTATAGATACGCAGTATTTT

d_call: NA
j_call: TRBJ2-1
clone_size: few
v_call: TRBV6-6
cdr3_aa: CASGFGPLGNEQFF
cdr3_nt: TGTGCCAGCGGGTTCGGTCCTCTGGGAAATGAGCAGTTCTTC

d_call: TRBD2
j_call: TRBJ2-4
clone_size: few
v_call: TRBV20-1
cdr3_aa: CSVLADLAKNIQYF
cdr3_nt: TGCAGTGTTCTAGCGGACCTAGCCAAAAACATTCAGTACTTC

d_call: TRBD2
j_call: TRBJ2-7
clone_size: NA
v_call: TRBV20-1
cdr3_aa: CSGSPGSAGGSHEQYF
cdr3_nt: TGCAGTGGTTCACCGGGGTCAGCGGGAGGGTCCCACGAGCAGTACTTC

d_call: TRBD2
j_call: TRBJ2-1
clone_size: NA
v_call: TRBV20-1
cdr3_aa: CSASSKNSGNYNEQFF
cdr3_nt: TGCAGTGCTAGCAGCAAAAATAGCGGGAACTACAATGAGCAGTTCTTC

d_call: NA
j_call: TRBJ2-1
clone_size: NA
v_call: TRBV5-1
cdr3_aa: CASSGDSWIGGNEQFF
cdr3_nt: TGCGCCAGCAGCGGGGATAGTTGGATTGGAGGCAATGAGCAGTTCTTC

d_call: NA
j_call: TRBJ2-3
clone_size: NA
v_call: TRBV11-3
cdr3_aa: CASSSDGASTDTQYF
cdr3_nt: TGTGCCAGCAGCTCCGACGGGGCTAGCACAGATACGCAGTATTTT

d_call: NA
j_call: TRBJ2-5
clone_size: NA
v_call: TRBV7-2
cdr3_aa: CASSLAGRSETQYF
cdr3_nt: TGTGCCAGCAGCTTAGCGGGGCGTAGCGAGACCCAGTACTTC

d_call: TRBD2
j_call: TRBJ2-1
clone_size: NA
v_call: TRBV13
cdr3_aa: CASSLRAGLASMDEQFF
cdr3_nt: TGTGCCAGCAGCTTAAGGGCCGGACTAGCGTCAATGGATGAGCAGTTCTTC

d_call: NA
j_call: TRBJ1-4
clone_size: NA
v_call: TRBV29-1
cdr3_aa: CSCSGVTNEKLFF
cdr3_nt: TGCAGCTGTTCGGGGGTAACTAATGAAAAACTGTTTTTT

d_call: NA
j_call: TRBJ1-1
clone_size: NA
v_call: TRBV5-1
cdr3_aa: CASSLAGGYNTEAFF
cdr3_nt: TGCGCCAGCAGCTTGGCCGGGGGATACAACACTGAAGCTTTCTTT

d_call: NA
j_call: TRBJ2-1
clone_size: few
v_call: TRBV29-1
cdr3_aa: CSVRTWNEQFF
cdr3_nt: TGCAGCGTCAGGACATGGAATGAGCAGTTCTTC

d_call: TRBD2
j_call: TRBJ2-1
clone_size: NA
v_call: TRBV10-3
cdr3_aa: CAIRPTSGEGEQFF
cdr3_nt: TGTGCCATCCGACCGACGTCCGGGGAGGGTGAGCAGTTCTTC